This TCR beta chain is drawn from a study of persistence of HIV-infected CD4 T cells. Across the whole study: A median of roughly 8 years of suppressive ART preceded sampling.

Remarks on this clone: Its antigen is as yet unknown.

Germline V CDR1 and CDR2: SGDLS, YYNGEE. The CDR3 spans 15 residues. Trimming cost V 4 bases and J 5 bases; bases outside gene matches: 10. This was the immunoSEQ version 4 assay in survey mode. The repertoire was sequenced with immunoSEQ multiplex PCR; TCRdb's copy has only in-frame clones and lacks some. Of roughly 7,100 clones in the sample, 75% to 85% were seen once. Stimulation used approximately 10 ug/mL lysate from CMV-infected fibroblasts. Sorting selected CD4+ T cells upregulating both CD40 ligand and CD69. The sequence derives from an adult woman with HIV who was CMV-seropositive. The specimen comprised CD4+ T cells sorted from PBMCs after roughly 18-hour stimulation, sampled from a patient who received antiretroviral therapy. The J gene is TRBJ2-5, the V gene TRBV9, with 8 bases fitting TRBD1. The CDR3 DNA is TGTGCCAGCAGCAGAAGGACGACAGGGGTGGAGACCCAGTACTTC. Residues: CASSRRTTGVETQYF.